Here is one TCR beta chain with its context. Its specificity is not known. The sample belongs to a study of shared clonotypes between healthy human individuals. General observations from the study: Relative to memory subsets, naive subsets generally showed larger estimated richness. What rarefaction showed was incomplete sorted-subset sequencing despite large depth.

Researchers reported that CD8 memory united CD45RO+ cells with CCR7-negative CD45RA+ TemRA cells. Deep was the level at which the assay was run. The assay was immunoSEQ multiplex PCR, and TCRdb's table has in-frame clones only and misses some. The sample includes around 690,000 clones, 90% of them seen just once. Germline CDR1 MGHRA, CDR2 YSYEKL. The CDR3 loop spans 15 amino acids. With 2 bases removed from V and 6 bases from J, the gap between germline ends came to 16 bases. Sample: memory CD8+ T cells from PBMCs. Specified subset: CD45RO+ cells pooled with CCR7-negative TemRA cells. V gene TRBV4-1 combines with J gene TRBJ1-2; a weak D match, TRBD1 (6 bases). The TCR comes from a man aged 18 to 35 in good health. Some clones in this sample may be carry-over from other donors' samples. As DNA, the CDR3 is TGCGCCAGCAGCCAACCTTGGGACATTATCCATGGCTACACCTTC. It is translated as CASSQPWDIIHGYTF.